This entry lists 17 T cell receptor beta chains sequenced from one sample in a study of blood T cell repertoires in COVID-19. Profiling relied on immunoSEQ multiplex PCR, and the TCRdb table lists in-frame clones only, not all of them. The table shows around 33,000 clones, with 78% occurring only once. The sample taken for sequencing was peripheral blood. The receptors originated from an elderly man with acute or convalescent COVID-19.

The chain combines TRBV14 with TRBJ2-5; a possible D gene is TRBD1 (7 bases). This CDR3 is built from 13 residues. Trimming cost V 5 bases and J 5 bases, with 12 bases left between them. Per germline, CDR1 SGHDN and CDR2 FVKESK. CDR3 residues: CASSFRGAETQYF. CDR3 bases: TGTGCCAGCAGCTTCAGGGGGGCTGAGACCCAGTACTTC.

The genes are TRBV2 and TRBJ2-4, with TRBD1 as a possible D gene (5 bases). Deletions cut 5 bases from V and 8 bases from J, with 19 bases between. The CDR3 runs 15 residues. CDR1 SNHLY and CDR2 FYNNEI come from the germline V gene. Here the CDR3 reads CASSQNQGAGDIQYF. The CDR3 region has the DNA TGTGCCAGCAGTCAAAATCAGGGTGCTGGGGACATTCAGTACTTC.

The gene calls are TRBV12-3 or TRBV12-4 and TRBJ1-5; D uncertain. V lost 2 bases and J 5 bases, leaving 7 bases between the germline ends. The CDR3 is 13 residues long. CDR3: CASSLSSYQPQHF. As DNA, the CDR3 is TGTGCCAGCAGTTTATCGAGTTATCAGCCCCAGCATTTT.

The chain carries TRBV12-3 or TRBV12-4 and TRBJ2-5; TRBD1 matches 8 bases. The junction had 7 bases not matched to a gene; V was cut back by 6 bases and J by 7 bases. The CDR3 totals 13 residues. This chain's CDR3 is CASSPDRVGTQYF. In DNA, the CDR3 is TGTGCCAGCAGCCCGGACAGGGTCGGGACCCAGTACTTC.

This chain uses TRBV12-3 or TRBV12-4 with TRBJ2-5; 8 bases fit TRBD2. The CDR3 is 12 residues long. J gave up 5 bases and V 9 bases, and 5 bases lay outside the gene matches. The CDR3: CASSGGAETQYF. The CDR3 DNA sequence: TGTGCCAGTTCGGGGGGGGCGGAGACCCAGTACTTC.

The V gene is TRBV4-3, the J gene TRBJ1-2; D is undetermined. Trimming left V 0 bases short and J 7 bases short, with 12 bases between. This CDR3 spans 14 amino acids. Germline V gives CDR1 LGHNA, CDR2 YSLEER. CDR3 amino acids: CASSQDRTDFGYTF. CDR3 sequence (DNA): TGCGCCAGCAGCCAAGATAGAACGGACTTTGGCTACACCTTC.

The rearrangement uses TRBV10-3 and TRBJ1-2; D is undetermined. The CDR3 consists of 13 residues. Between the trimmed V and J ends, which lost 4 bases and 6 bases, there was a span of 12 bases. In germline, CDR1 is ENHRY, CDR2 SYGVKD. CDR3 loop: CAISGGGQNGYTF. The CDR3 DNA reads TGTGCCATCAGTGGGGGAGGGCAGAATGGCTACACCTTC.

This chain connects TRBV7-9 to TRBJ1-3, with 10 nucleotides matching TRBD1. The CDR3 runs to 15 residues. The V gene end was trimmed by 1 base and the J gene end by 5 bases; junction bases not matched to a gene: 2. Germline V gene lookup returns CDR1 SEHNR and CDR2 FQNEAQ (reference sequence). The CDR3 here is CASSLGGQGRNTIYF. Here the CDR3 DNA reads TGTGCCAGCAGCTTAGGGGGACAGGGGAGAAACACCATATATTTT.

V usage is TRBV6-4 and J usage is TRBJ2-7, with 7 bases identical to TRBD2. Germline CDR1 is MRHNA and CDR2 is SNTAGT. The CDR3 contains 16 residues. J gave up 0 bases and V 2 bases, and 7 bases lay outside the gene matches. As DNA, the CDR3 is TGTGCCAGCAGTGACCCGGGGGGTCAAATCTCCTACGAGCAGTACTTC. Translating gives CASSDPGGQISYEQYF.

The chain links TRBV2 to TRBJ2-2; D is unresolved. Germline V gives CDR1 SNHLY, CDR2 FYNNEI. CDR3 length: 13 amino acids. V lost 7 bases, J lost 0 bases, and 6 bases lay in between. CDR3 sequence reads: CASKRTNTGELFF. The DNA for the CDR3 is TGTGCCAGCAAGAGGACGAACACCGGGGAGCTGTTTTTT.

This chain uses TRBV6-4 with TRBJ1-2; D is unclear. The CDR3 contains 9 residues. The V end lost 8 bases, the J end lost 10 bases, and 8 bases lay between the germline ends. Germline V CDR1 and CDR2: MRHNA, SNTAGT. This CDR3 reads CASVRPYTF. CDR3 sequence (DNA): TGTGCCAGCGTGCGTCCCTACACCTTC.

The J gene is TRBJ2-1, the V gene TRBV19; a weak D match, TRBD1 (6 bases). Germline CDR1 LNHDA, CDR2 SQIVND (reference sequence). The CDR3 is made up of 14 amino acids. The V and J ends lost 7 bases and 5 bases respectively, with 15 bases between them. The CDR3 sequence: CASTYGQNNNEQFF. The DNA of the CDR3 is TGTGCCAGTACATACGGACAGAACAACAATGAGCAGTTCTTC.

This clone has only one observation. The gene calls are TRBV15 and TRBJ2-1, with 9 positions matching TRBD1. CDR1 is LNHNV and CDR2 is YYDKDF in the germline V gene (reference sequence). The CDR3 runs to 15 residues. V was pared by 6 bases and J by 4 bases, with 7 bases of the junction left unmatched. The CDR3 DNA reads TGTGCCACCAGGTCCGGGACAGGGACTTACAATGAGCAGTTCTTC. This sequence encodes CATRSGTGTYNEQFF.

The chain links TRBV2 to TRBJ2-7; D possibly corresponds to TRBD2 (6 bases). This CDR3 comprises 11 residues. Per germline, CDR1 SNHLY and CDR2 FYNNEI. Trimming took 5 bases from V and 12 from J, leaving 14 bases between them. CDR3 nucleotide sequence: TGTGCCAGCAGTCCGTACGGAGCGGGGTACTTC. Its protein product is CASSPYGAGYF.

The rearrangement uses TRBV19 and TRBJ2-3; D not resolved. With 3 bases removed from V and 2 bases from J, the gap between germline ends came to 9 bases. The CDR3 is 14 amino acids. Germline values: CDR1 LNHDA, CDR2 SQIVND (reference sequence). The CDR3 loop is CASSITLFTDTQYF. The DNA for the CDR3 is TGTGCCAGTAGTATCACCCTATTCACAGATACGCAGTATTTT.

This clone was detected only a few times. The chain has TRBV7-8 and TRBJ2-2; TRBD1 matches 7 bases. Losses at the gene ends were 5 bases for V and 7 bases for J; bases not matched to a gene: 10. The CDR3 covers 15 residues. Per germline, CDR1 SGHVS and CDR2 FQNEAQ. The CDR3 coding sequence is TGTGCCAGCAGCGGGCAAGGGGGCGAATACGGGGAGCTGTTTTTT. Protein: CASSGQGGEYGELFF.

V and J are TRBV4-2 and TRBJ2-7; D ambiguous. Between the trimmed V and J ends, which lost 2 bases and 6 bases, there was a span of 8 bases. The CDR3 is 12 residues long. Germline CDR1 reads LGHNA; CDR2 reads YNFKEQ. The CDR3 nucleotides are TGTGCCAGCAGCCAAACTGTCGGCGAGCAGTACTTC. Amino acid sequence: CASSQTVGEQYF.